This T cell receptor beta chain comes out of a study of T cell changes during pregnancy in multiple sclerosis. CDR3 size: 17 residues. The germline CDR1 and CDR2 sequences are MNHEY and SMNVEV (reference sequence). Deletions cut 1 base from V and 2 bases from J, with 17 bases between. Assay: immunoSEQ multiplex PCR; the TCRdb copy retains only in-frame clones and omits some. The sample consists of approximately 71,000 clones, 80% to 95% of them appearing once. The TCR was taken from a female donor with multiple sclerosis, enrolled in a pregnancy study. This material consisted of peripheral blood, taken in the second trimester of pregnancy. This chain connects TRBV27 to TRBJ1-1; D is unclear. The CDR3 spells CASSLWATDKFNTEAFF. CDR3 DNA sequence: TGTGCCAGCAGTTTATGGGCCACAGATAAATTCAACACTGAAGCTTTCTTT.